This paragraph covers one TCR beta chain sequence. Antigen specificity is unknown. The CDR3 consists of 16 residues. V gave up 1 base and J gave up 3 bases; unmatched junction bases: 3. Germline assignment: CDR1 KGHDR and CDR2 SFDVKD. Measured with immunoSEQ multiplex PCR; TCRdb has only the in-frame clones, and not every one. The table includes under 150,000 clones, about nine tenths detected once. These data come from a study of Ad26.COV2.S vaccination and SARS-CoV-2 variants. Broader study findings: Individuals receiving vaccine had higher spike-specific TCR breadth than placebo recipients did. Vaccine and placebo recipients had similar non-spike TCR breadth. CD8+ and CD4+ T cells specific for spike reportedly responded with substantial breadth after vaccination. TCR breadth and depth analyses may have underestimated total T cell responses.

The sequence was collected from a human donor who had recovered from COVID-19. The chain combines TRBV24-1 with TRBJ2-1, with 9 bases that match TRBD2. Sequenced here: peripheral blood, sampled after recovery from COVID-19. Here the CDR3 DNA reads TGTGCCACCAGTGATTTCGAGACTAGCGGCTACAATGAGCAGTTCTTC. Residues: CATSDFETSGYNEQFF.